This T cell receptor (beta chain) was profiled in a study of shared clonotypes between healthy human individuals. Some clones are missing from TCRdb's copy, which holds only in-frame ones; the method was immunoSEQ multiplex PCR. The sample has more than 550,000 clones; around 90% are singletons. Everyone who donated was a Caucasian adult who lived in Nashville, Tennessee. CD45RO+ cells joined CCR7-negative CD45RA+ TemRA cells to form CD8 memory. V was cut by 5 bases and J by 7 bases, with 20 bases left in between. Looked up from germline, CDR1 is SEHNR and CDR2 is FQNEAQ (reference sequence). The CDR3 consists of 15 residues. About this clone: Its specificity is not known.

Findings of the study overall: Limitation of the genetic and exposure-history diversity represented came from the few donors.

V is TRBV7-9 and J is TRBJ1-1; the D is unclear. This sequence was found in a man aged 18 to 29 in good health. Some clones in this sample may be carry-over from other donors' samples. The sequenced sample consisted of memory CD8+ T cells from PBMCs. Subset noted: CD45RO+ cells pooled with CCR7-negative TemRA cells. The CDR3 bases are TGTGCCAGCAGCCACCCAGTGGGGAACGAGATTGAAGCTTTCTTT. Its translation is CASSHPVGNEIEAFF.